This T cell receptor (beta chain) was sequenced in a study of blood T cell repertoires in COVID-19. Study background: The United States, Italy and Spain supplied acute and convalescent COVID-19 samples. PBMCs, B-cell-depleted T cells, or T cells were the source of the cDNA or gDNA that made up the material.

From germline, CDR1 is SGHDT and CDR2 YYEEEE. V trimming: 4 bases; J trimming: 11 bases; junction bases outside the gene matches: 14. The CDR3 consists of 15 residues. Method: immunoSEQ multiplex PCR; TCRdb's copy keeps in-frame clones and lacks some. The sample records 250,000 to 300,000 clones, 81% being singletons. Sequenced sample: peripheral blood. This TCR came from a woman aged 60-75 years with active or convalescent COVID-19. The chain joins TRBV5-6 to TRBJ2-3; 9 nucleotides align to TRBD1. This CDR3 reads CASSDTGTGFRKQYF. The CDR3 bases are TGTGCCAGCAGCGACACCGGGACAGGGTTCAGAAAGCAGTATTTT.